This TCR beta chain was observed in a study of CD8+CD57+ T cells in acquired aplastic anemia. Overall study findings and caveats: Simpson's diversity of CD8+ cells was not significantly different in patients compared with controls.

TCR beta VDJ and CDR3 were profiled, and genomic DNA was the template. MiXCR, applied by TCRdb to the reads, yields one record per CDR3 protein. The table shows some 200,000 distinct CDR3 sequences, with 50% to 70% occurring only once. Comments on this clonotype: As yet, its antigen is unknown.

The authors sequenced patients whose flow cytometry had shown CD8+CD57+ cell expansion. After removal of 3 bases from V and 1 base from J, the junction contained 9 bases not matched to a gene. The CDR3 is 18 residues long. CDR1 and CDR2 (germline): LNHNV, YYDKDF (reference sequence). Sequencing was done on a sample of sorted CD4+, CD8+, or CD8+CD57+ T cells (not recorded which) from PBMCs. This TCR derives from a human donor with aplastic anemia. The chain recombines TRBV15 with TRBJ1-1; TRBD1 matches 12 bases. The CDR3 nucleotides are TGTGCCACCAGCAGCTCCAGGTCGGGACAGGGGGCGAACACTGAAGCTTTCTTT. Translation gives CATSSSRSGQGANTEAFF.